The subject of this entry is one TCR beta chain. The target of this receptor is not known. No much larger clonotype is one base removed from it; base qualities were not supplied. The source of the sample is a study of cytomegalovirus exposure and HLA in healthy donors (TCRdb year 2017). Regarding the study in general: An earlier analysis of some 600 of the donors reported approximately 260 Gb of sequence data and about 120 million unique TCR beta sequences obtained from around 190 million T cells. The study combined high-throughput TCR immunosequencing, statistical association of individual TCRs with disease status, and machine learning to predict cytomegalovirus infection status. Class I and class II HLA loci were covered by the typing at four-digit resolution. A later genetic analysis used genome-wide SNP genotypes for about 60% of the roughly 700 donors, treating that subset as a discovery cohort. Of the roughly 390 genotyped donors, around 81% fell in the genetic ancestry cluster associated with self-reported Caucasian donors. Five DR-DQ haplotypes were handled as single units for association and clustering because linkage in the cohort was strong. In an earlier analysis of 587 of the donors, high-throughput TCR beta sequencing was used to judge whether each TCR beta V gene segment behaved as functional or pseudogenic. Every discovery cohort repertoire had been produced on one sequencing platform. Rather than drawing on any new phenotypic data, the later analysis identified candidate immune exposures from TCR beta sequences and the way those sequences occurred across donors. Donor age, sex, ethnicity and CMV serostatus were compiled alongside the repertoire data. Roughly 300 gigabases of sequencing data and around 87 million unique TCR sequences were included in an early release covering several hundred HLA-typed donors. The study profiled the T cell repertoires of hundreds of subjects by immunosequencing and related them to cytomegalovirus serostatus. The study was designed to test whether signatures of past pathogen exposure could be identified by cataloging public T cell receptors. On average, roughly 240,000 unique TCR beta nucleotide sequences were sequenced per donor among about 400 genotyped donors of the cohort, with roughly 18% of those sequences being non-productive. Besides the first cohort of under 700 subjects, a separate validation cohort made up of some 110 different subjects was used. Typing coverage differed by locus: A, B, C, DRB1 and DQB1 were typed in about 629-640 donors, DQA1 in about 560, DPA1 in some 610, and DPB1 in 450 to 490. A later analysis re-examined previously published TCR beta repertoires from 600 to 700 donors and added high-resolution HLA genotyping to investigate patterns of TCR occurrence.

The receptor library was made with the immunoSEQ multiplex PCR assay. The multiplex PCR relied on a mix of 60 forward primers for TCR Vbeta segments and 13 reverse primers for TCR Jbeta segments. The CDR3 region of rearranged TCR beta genes was amplified from genomic DNA with a multiplex PCR assay. The amplified TCR beta libraries were sequenced on the Illumina HiSeq System as 87-base-pair reads. The source study handled its data this way. A later analysis tallied roughly 78 million unique TCR beta chains across the 666 repertoires, and around 12 million of those chains were shared by two or more donors. To remove PCR and sequencing errors, raw reads were error-corrected and collapsed into unique sequences using a nearest-neighbor algorithm that merged closely related sequences. To assign V, D and J gene segments, CDR3 sequences were aligned to IMGT reference sequences. Each retained sequence needed at least a six-nucleotide match to both a V gene segment and a J gene segment. Rearrangements were called productive when the CDR3 lacked stop codons and stayed in frame with V and J; all others were non-productive. Following IMGT convention, CDR3 was defined as the stretch from the second conserved V-encoded cysteine to the conserved J-encoded phenylalanine. The earlier analysis of about 530 of the donors excluded any sequence lacking an unambiguous match to a single V gene segment. An earlier analysis of fewer than 750 of the donors classified V segments as functional when productive rearrangements were above 56.7% and as segregating when the standard deviation between donors was above 5%. A statistical classification framework was built to diagnose cytomegalovirus status from the catalog of TCR beta chain sequences. V and J gene assignment, in a later analysis, came from comparing TCR nucleotide sequences with IMGT/GENE-DB human TR gene sequences. Using the TCRdist pipeline, a later analysis assigned CDR3 sequences along with most-parsimonious VDJ recombination scenarios. In a later analysis, each TCR beta chain was defined by its CDR3 amino acid sequence together with its V-gene family, and reads without a unique V-gene family were excluded. In a later analysis, 450 to 600 highly shared, low-generation-probability nucleotide sequences were removed to address suspected cross-contamination and a sequencing artifact. A later analysis calculated a clonal expansion index for each public chain from normalized within-repertoire ranks of inferred template counts. Generation probabilities in a later analysis came from a VDJ recombination model fitted to out-of-frame rearrangements, and those results were checked against IGoR. In a later analysis, TCR-TCR, TCR-HLA and TCR-CMV co-occurrence was scored with hypergeometric tests, and a repertoire-size bias correction was applied to TCR pairs. A later analysis estimated false discovery rates by permuting HLA or CMV assignments 20 times. In a later analysis, co-occurring TCRs were grouped using DBSCAN, with TCRdist sequence similarity added in when clustering inside HLA-allele-positive subsets. Repertoires with fewer than 30,000 or more than 120,000 public chains, plus five repertoires with anomalous nucleotide sharing, were excluded from co-occurrence clustering. Entries here come from immuneACCESS through TCRdb and include only in-frame sequences with V and J called. Some clones fail to appear in such tables; in the studies checked, an unresolved V gene covers under half of the shortfall, and the cause of the remainder is unknown. The V and J calls and clone size come from that table; D and trimming were worked out from the DNA. The sample contains 200,000 to 250,000 clones, approximately 80% of them found a single time. Together, the top ten hold approximately 0.71% of the sample.

Points the paper makes about the study in general: According to a later analysis, most CMV-associated TCR beta chains appeared to be HLA-restricted, and the HLA associations seemed to be driven largely by CMV exposure. A later analysis associated around 16,000 TCR beta sequences with specific HLA alleles at a false discovery rate of 0.05. Correlated functional status among segregating V segments might reflect linkage disequilibrium, but an unknown experimental factor could not be ruled out. Because the 87-base-pair reads could not distinguish some IMGT-functional V segments, including TRBV6-2 and TRBV6-3, those segments were excluded. In a later analysis, HLA-associated TCR beta chains showed more clonal expansion and lower generation probabilities than non-associated chains that were equally common. A later genetic analysis associated a missense DCLRE1C variant with V-gene and J-gene trimming of TCR beta chains, and an independent cohort replicated the association. An earlier analysis of approximately 540 of the donors showed that most TCR beta V segments appeared in productive rearrangements either about 90% or about 30% of the time, which broadly matched IMGT annotations. The cohort was sequenced for TCR beta chains only, and without alpha or paired-chain data the features that could be detected were limited. Several of the top co-occurrence clusters appeared to be linked to parvovirus B19, influenza, CMV and Epstein-Barr virus, according to a later analysis. Cytomegalovirus status was reported to be diagnosed by the classifier with high specificity and sensitivity in both the original and validation cohorts. A later genetic analysis reported fewer N-insertions in productive TCRs among donors in an Asian-associated ancestry cluster than the roughly 650-donor mean. According to a later analysis, TCR association rates differed among HLA loci, with DRB1 alleles showing the most associated TCRs and HLA-C alleles showing the fewest. Because counts were too low, about 18 rarely observed V segments, including chromosome 9 orphons, were excluded from the earlier analysis of around 640 of the donors. A further reported finding was that TCR beta sequences accurately predicted the HLA-A and HLA-B alleles for most subjects in the first cohort. Three of the identified cytomegalovirus-associated TCR beta chains were confirmed in vitro to be specific for cytomegalovirus antigens. In the study, about 150 TCR beta chains were listed as associated with cytomegalovirus. Across donors, most TCR sequences were observed very rarely, whereas some public TCRs were present in many individuals. HLA typing was unavailable for some donors at each locus, so association tests used only the typed subset. When HLA alleles, especially DR and DQ, strongly co-occurred, attributing TCR associations to individual alleles was difficult. According to the authors, the approach could potentially be generalized to other disease states and immunological phenotypes. Sequencing depth was assumed to be roughly uniform across donors in the presence/absence analyses, though that assumption may not hold. For the cohort, immune exposure information was limited to CMV serostatus. The sequencing pipeline was judged likely to have produced a cluster of highly shared sequence variants as a technical artifact.

From its cysteine to its phenylalanine, the CDR3 spans 18 amino acids. Only CDR3 DNA is held: 54 bases, read in frame from base 1. The cohort comprised some 680 healthy bone marrow donors. All cohort members were sampled while nominally healthy, although unrecorded immune exposures were likely present. The donor was CMV seronegative and was included in the group of over 300 seronegative cohort members. A peripheral blood sample was provided by each donor, and peripheral blood mononuclear cells were used for TCR beta sequencing. The Qiagen DNeasy Blood Extraction Kit was used to extract genomic DNA from the blood cell samples.

This receptor chain uses TRBV12-1 and TRBJ2-7; no DNA check was done on the table's D call, TRBD1. TRBV12-1 is labeled a pseudogene. The sequencing input was PBMCs. The source of this sequence is a boy aged 2 to 9 in good health and CMV-seronegative. The DNA is as follows: TGTGCCAGCAGCTTTGCCCTTACCGGGACAGGGGGAAATTACGAGCAGTACTTC. The encoded protein is CASSFALTGTGGNYEQYF.